This T cell receptor beta chain comes out of a study of T cells in Graves' hyperthyroidism and ophthalmopathy. Overall study findings and caveats: Ophthalmopathy was told apart from stable hyperthyroidism by a 13 V-J model.

Any patient presenting with uncontrolled infection, other autoimmune disease, pregnancy or lactation was left out. Deletions cut 5 bases from V and 2 bases from J, with 10 bases between. This CDR3 has 13 amino acids. CDR1 is SGHVS and CDR2 is FQNEAQ in the germline V gene. This clonotype came up many times. Its specificity is unknown. Amplification targeted TCR beta CDR3 regions from RNA transcripts. First-round RT-PCR with HTBI primers amplified the TCR CDR3 region. Using its own MiXCR run on the multiplex PCR reads, TCRdb lists one record per CDR3 protein. The sample includes fewer than 600,000 distinct CDR3 sequences, about 14% seen only once; the top ten take around 13%.

The rearrangement uses TRBV7-8 and TRBJ2-7; tentatively, D is TRBD1 or TRBD2 (5 bases each). The sequence was collected from a woman between 40 and 55 years old with Graves' hyperthyroidism. Material: blood. In DNA form, the CDR3 reads TGTGCCAGCAGCGGGGGTTCCCCCTACGAGCAGTACTTC. Translated, it gives CASSGGSPYEQYF.